These 29 T cell receptor beta chains were sequenced from one sample in a study of cytomegalovirus exposure and HLA in healthy donors. Primers included in the PCR were 60 Vbeta and 13 Jbeta primers. Sequenced by immunoSEQ multiplex PCR; TCRdb stores in-frame clones only, minus some. This table has 95,000 to 150,000 clones, approximately 72% appearing once. Sequences were obtained from PBMCs. The receptors were gathered from a man aged 18 to 30 in good health and CMV-seronegative.

The chain is built from TRBV5-1 and TRBJ1-1; 7 nucleotides align to TRBD1. CDR1 SGHRS and CDR2 YFSETQ come from the germline V gene. There are 13 residues in the CDR3. V was clipped by 4 bases and J by 8 bases; unmatched bases: 8. The CDR3, as DNA: TGCGCCAGCAGCCTTAACAGGGGTTACGAAGCTTTCTTT. This codes for CASSLNRGYEAFF.

J is TRBJ2-1 and V is TRBV6-1, with D possibly being TRBD1 (7 bases). From germline, CDR1 is MNHNS and CDR2 SASEGT. Trimming pared 6 bases from V and 8 bases from J, leaving 20 bases between. This CDR3 contains 15 residues. The CDR3 DNA reads as TGTGCCAGCAGGGGACTCCCGACAGGGCATGATGAGCAGTTCTTC. Residues: CASRGLPTGHDEQFF.

The chain is built from TRBV11-3 and TRBJ2-3; no clear D gene. Trimming left V 6 bases short and J 2 bases short, with 12 bases between. CDR1 and CDR2 (germline): SGHNT, YENEEA. The CDR3 runs 14 residues. CDR3 in DNA: TGTGCCAGCAGTTCCACTGGGCTCACAGATACGCAGTATTTT. It yields the protein CASSSTGLTDTQYF.

In regard to this clone: The junction and the germline gene differ at one end; a read error may be behind it. The chain has TRBV6-5 and TRBJ2-6; tentatively, D is TRBD1 (5 bases). The CDR3 is 15 amino acids. Germline V gene lookup returns CDR1 MNHEY and CDR2 SVGAGI. The CDR3 region has the DNA TGTGCCAGCAGCACGTTGTTCTCTGGGGCCAACGTCCTGCCTTTC. Encoded protein: CASSTLFSGANVLPF.

The chain joins TRBV6-1 to TRBJ2-2, with 7 nucleotides matching TRBD2. The CDR3 has 17 residues. Trimming cost V 0 bases and J 5 bases; bases outside gene matches: 9. Looked up from germline, CDR1 is MNHNS and CDR2 is SASEGT. The CDR3 protein is CASSEAAIAGLTGELFF. The CDR3, as DNA: TGTGCCAGCAGTGAAGCGGCCATAGCGGGCCTTACCGGGGAGCTGTTTTTT.

This chain links TRBV27 with TRBJ1-1; D gene uncertain. Per germline, CDR1 MNHEY and CDR2 SMNVEV (reference sequence). CDR3 length: 15 amino acids. Trimming removed 6 bases from V and 0 bases from J, with 14 bases in between. CDR3 nucleotide sequence: TGTGCCAGCAGCCGCTCGATGAGGGTGAACACTGAAGCTTTCTTT. This translates into CASSRSMRVNTEAFF.

J is TRBJ2-7 and V is TRBV28; a possible D gene is TRBD2 (7 bases). CDR1 and CDR2 (germline): MDHEN, SYDVKM. The V gene lost 7 bases and the J gene lost 3 bases, with 19 bases spanning the gap. The CDR3 is 15 amino acids. The CDR3 region is CASKPTTGGHYEQYF. CDR3 in DNA: TGTGCCAGCAAACCTACCACGGGGGGACACTACGAGCAGTACTTC.

This clone was picked up a small number of times. This chain uses TRBV27 with TRBJ1-5, with D perhaps TRBD1 (6 bases). Germline V gives CDR1 MNHEY, CDR2 SMNVEV (reference sequence). Trimming shortened V by 8 bases and J by 5 bases, and 22 bases separated the two germline ends. This CDR3 spans 16 amino acids. The CDR3 loop reads CASRPAPYRVDQPQHF. Here the CDR3 DNA reads TGTGCCAGCCGCCCCGCCCCTTACAGGGTTGATCAGCCCCAGCATTTT.

This clone was detected only once. The gene calls are TRBV21-1 and TRBJ2-7; the D call of TRBD2 is as the table states it, not checked on the DNA. TRBV21-1 is flagged as a pseudogene. The CDR3 is made up of 15 amino acids. For the CDR3, the DNA is TGTGCCAGCAGCAAGTTACGGGGATCTAGCCACGAGCAGTACTTC. It codes for CASSKLRGSSHEQYF.

The chain has TRBV5-1 and TRBJ2-1; 13 bases fit TRBD2. With V trimmed by 0 bases and J by 8 bases, 11 bases remained unmatched. Germline lookup yields CDR1 SGHRS and CDR2 YFSETQ. The CDR3 is 18 residues long. DNA for the CDR3: TGCGCCAGCAGCTTGGCCGGGACTAGCGGGGCACGGGGGCATGAGCAGTTCTTC. It specifies CASSLAGTSGARGHEQFF. Full variable domain (remainder filled in from reference TRBV5-1 and TRBJ2-1): KAGVTQTPRYLIKTRGQQVTLSCSPISGHRSVSWYQQTPGQGLQFLFEYFSETQRNKGNFPGRFSGRQFSNSRSEMNVSTLELGDSALYLCASSLAGTSGARGHEQFFGPGTRLTVL.

This chain connects TRBV10-2 to TRBJ2-2, with a weak D call TRBD1 (5 bases). Germline CDR1 and CDR2: WSHSY and SAAADI. The CDR3 sequence is 13 residues long. V was trimmed by 10 bases and J by 4 bases, leaving 13 bases between them. The CDR3: CATLTDPTGELFF. DNA of the CDR3: TGCGCCACCCTGACAGATCCCACCGGGGAGCTGTTTTTT.

The chain is built from TRBV2 and TRBJ1-4; TRBD1 matches 10 bases. V lost 3 bases and J lost 1; bases outside the gene matches: 8. CDR1 SNHLY and CDR2 FYNNEI come from the germline V gene. This CDR3 is built from 18 residues. The CDR3 region has the DNA TGTGCCAGCAGTGATGTAAGGGACAGGGGCCGAACTAATGAAAAACTGTTTTTT. The encoded protein is CASSDVRDRGRTNEKLFF.

The sample holds a few counts of this clone. The genes are TRBV6-6 and TRBJ2-1; 9 bases are a match to TRBD2. The CDR3 extends over 16 amino acids. V shed 6 bases, J shed 5 bases, and the junction held 11 bases outside the gene matches. CDR1 and CDR2 from the germline V gene are MNHNY and SVGAGI (reference sequence). CDR3 sequence: CASRGRASGMDNEQFF. CDR3 sequence (DNA): TGTGCCAGCAGGGGGCGAGCTAGCGGGATGGACAATGAGCAGTTCTTC.

This clone appeared a few times. The V and J genes are TRBV6-6 and TRBJ2-1, with TRBD2 matching over 9 bases. Germline values: CDR1 MNHNY, CDR2 SVGAGI (reference sequence). The trim removed 0 bases at V and 6 bases at J, leaving 0 bases unmatched. This CDR3 spans 14 amino acids. CDR3 in DNA: TGTGCCAGCAGTTACTCGACTAGCGGCAATGAGCAGTTCTTC. It yields the protein CASSYSTSGNEQFF.

The chain has TRBV30 and TRBJ1-2, with D possibly being TRBD1 (6 bases). The length of the CDR3 is 14 residues. The V gene's germline CDR1 is GTSNPN and CDR2 SVGIG (reference sequence). V was clipped by 3 bases and J by 8 bases, with 19 bases between them. The CDR3 DNA reads as TGTGCCTGGAGACGCAGGGGCGACCTCTGCGGCTACACCTTC. As protein: CAWRRRGDLCGYTF.

This chain joins TRBV29-1 and TRBJ2-1, with D possibly being TRBD1 (6 bases). Germline V lookup: CDR1 SQVTM, CDR2 ANQGSEA. The CDR3 sequence is 13 residues long. V shed 3 bases and J shed 9 bases, with 15 bases lying between them. The DNA of the CDR3 is TGCAGCGTTGAGGGGGCGGGCCGGAGTGAGCAGTTCTTC. Translating it yields CSVEGAGRSEQFF.

The chain employs TRBV4-2 and TRBJ1-1, with TRBD1 as a possible D gene (6 bases). V lost 0 bases, J lost 9 bases, and 17 bases lay in between. The germline gives CDR1 LGHNA, CDR2 YNFKEQ. The CDR3 covers 15 residues. This CDR3 reads CASSQDGEQGYKAFF. In DNA, the CDR3 is TGTGCCAGCAGCCAAGATGGAGAACAGGGATATAAAGCTTTCTTT.

The chain links TRBV7-9 to TRBJ1-5; D is ambiguous. V dropped 3 bases and J dropped 0 bases, with 3 bases sitting between them. This CDR3 region has 13 residues. Germline V gene sequence: CDR1 SEHNR, CDR2 FQNEAQ (reference sequence). The CDR3, as DNA: TGTGCCAGCAGCTTGAGTAGCAATCAGCCCCAGCATTTT. This gives the protein CASSLSSNQPQHF.

This sequence joins TRBV27 and TRBJ2-5, with 9 bases aligning to TRBD1. In germline, CDR1 is MNHEY, CDR2 SMNVEV (reference sequence). Trimming took 6 bases from V and 2 from J; bases not matched to a gene: 7. The CDR3 length is 15 residues. CDR3 sequence reads: CASRSRQGVQETQYF. The CDR3 DNA reads as TGTGCCAGCAGATCGAGACAGGGGGTACAAGAGACCCAGTACTTC.

The CDR3: CASSLFLSGSSYNEQFF. In DNA, the CDR3 is TGTGCCAGCAGCTTATTTCTCAGCGGGAGCTCCTACAATGAGCAGTTCTTC. The chain combines TRBV7-2 with TRBJ2-1; 8 nucleotides agree with TRBD2. There are 17 residues in the CDR3. V gave up 2 bases and J gave up 0 bases; unmatched junction bases: 6. The germline CDR1 and CDR2 sequences are SGHTA and FQGNSA.

V usage is TRBV21-1 and J usage is TRBJ2-3; the table calls TRBD2, which could not be checked here. TRBV21-1 is a known pseudogene. The CDR3 extends over 14 amino acids. In DNA form, the CDR3 reads TGTGCCACCGGTCCCCGGGGGGGCCGAGATACGCAGTATTTT. It specifies CATGPRGGRDTQYF.

The V and J genes are TRBV7-2 and TRBJ1-2; D gene ambiguous. Germline assignment: CDR1 SGHTA and CDR2 FQGNSA. The V and J ends lost 11 bases and 0 bases respectively, with 13 bases between them. The CDR3 consists of 13 residues. In DNA form, the CDR3 reads TGTGCCGAACAGAAGGGAGCTAACTATGGCTACACCTTC. Residues: CAEQKGANYGYTF.

The genes are TRBV7-2 and TRBJ1-5, with D maybe TRBD1 (5 bases). This CDR3 is 17 amino acids long. The V gene lost 1 base and the J gene lost 4 bases, with 17 bases spanning the gap. Germline values: CDR1 SGHTA, CDR2 FQGNSA. CDR3 in amino acids: CASSLVGGGVGNQPQHF. In nucleotides, the CDR3 is TGTGCCAGCAGCTTAGTGGGGGGGGGTGTGGGTAATCAGCCCCAGCATTTT.

The genes are TRBV28 and TRBJ1-2; the D is unclear. Per germline, CDR1 MDHEN and CDR2 SYDVKM. V lost 4 bases, J lost 6 bases, and 9 bases lay in between. This CDR3 region has 12 residues. The chain's CDR3 is CASSSGLNGYTF. Written as DNA, the CDR3 is TGTGCCAGCAGTTCAGGACTGAATGGCTACACCTTC.

The genes are TRBV28 and TRBJ1-1; 7 positions match TRBD1. The J segment lost 4 bases and the V segment lost 4 bases, leaving 6 bases of the junction unmatched. The length of the CDR3 is 14 residues. Per germline, CDR1 MDHEN and CDR2 SYDVKM. In DNA form, the CDR3 reads TGTGCCAGCAGTTCGACAGGGCTGGTCACTGAAGCTTTCTTT. This codes for CASSSTGLVTEAFF.

The rearrangement uses TRBV13 and TRBJ2-3; 8 nucleotides align to TRBD1. Losses at the gene ends were 5 bases for V and 14 bases for J; bases not matched to a gene: 9. Germline V gene lookup returns CDR1 PRHDT and CDR2 FYEKMQ (reference sequence). The CDR3 totals 12 residues. The CDR3 spells CASSPRTGRGYF. The CDR3 nucleotides are TGTGCCAGCAGCCCAAGGACAGGGCGGGGGTATTTT.

This clone was found once. This chain connects TRBV30 to TRBJ1-5; TRBD1 is a possible D gene (5 bases). CDR1 is GTSNPN and CDR2 is SVGIG in the germline V gene (reference sequence). Trimming left V 0 bases short and J 4 bases short, with 13 bases between. The CDR3 length is 15 residues. The CDR3 protein is CAWSVGGGANQPQHF. CDR3 in DNA: TGTGCCTGGAGTGTTGGCGGGGGAGCAAATCAGCCCCAGCATTTT. The variable domain in full, with the rest retrieved from reference TRBV30 and TRBJ1-5, is SQTIHQWPATLVQPVGSPLSLECTVEGTSNPNLYWYRQAAGRGLQLLFYSVGIGQISSEVPQNLSASRPQDRQFILSSKKLLLSDSGFYLCAWSVGGGANQPQHFGDGTRLSIL.

J is TRBJ1-2 and V is TRBV7-9; no reliable D call. The length of the CDR3 is 12 residues. Germline CDR1 and CDR2: SEHNR and FQNEAQ (reference sequence). V lost 5 bases, J lost 2 bases, and 6 bases lay in between. The CDR3 DNA sequence: TGTGCCAGCAGCAACGGGAACTATGGCTACACCTTC. Translated: CASSNGNYGYTF.

A few counts support this clone. The genes are TRBV5-1 and TRBJ2-1; 7 nucleotides agree with TRBD2. With V trimmed by 0 bases and J by 0 bases, 6 bases remained unmatched. Germline V gene lookup returns CDR1 SGHRS and CDR2 YFSETQ. This CDR3 is built from 17 residues. The CDR3 sequence: CASSLATGGSSYNEQFF. The CDR3 nucleotides are TGCGCCAGCAGCTTGGCCACGGGGGGTAGCTCCTACAATGAGCAGTTCTTC.